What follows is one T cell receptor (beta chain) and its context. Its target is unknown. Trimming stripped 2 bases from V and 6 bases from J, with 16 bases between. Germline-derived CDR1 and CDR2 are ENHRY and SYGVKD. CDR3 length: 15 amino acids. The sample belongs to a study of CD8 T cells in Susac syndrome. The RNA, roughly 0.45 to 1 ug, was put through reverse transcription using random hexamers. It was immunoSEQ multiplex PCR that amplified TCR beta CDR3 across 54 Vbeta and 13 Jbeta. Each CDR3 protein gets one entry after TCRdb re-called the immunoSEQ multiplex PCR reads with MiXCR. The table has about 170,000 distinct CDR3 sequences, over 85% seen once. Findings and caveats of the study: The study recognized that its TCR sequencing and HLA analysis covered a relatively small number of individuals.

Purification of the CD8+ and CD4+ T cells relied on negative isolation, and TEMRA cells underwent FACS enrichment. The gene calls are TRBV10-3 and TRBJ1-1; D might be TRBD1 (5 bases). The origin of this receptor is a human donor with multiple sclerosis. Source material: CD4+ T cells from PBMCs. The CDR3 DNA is TGTGCCATCAGTGAGGGGGCATCCGTGGGCGCTGAAGCTTTCTTT. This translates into CAISEGASVGAEAFF.